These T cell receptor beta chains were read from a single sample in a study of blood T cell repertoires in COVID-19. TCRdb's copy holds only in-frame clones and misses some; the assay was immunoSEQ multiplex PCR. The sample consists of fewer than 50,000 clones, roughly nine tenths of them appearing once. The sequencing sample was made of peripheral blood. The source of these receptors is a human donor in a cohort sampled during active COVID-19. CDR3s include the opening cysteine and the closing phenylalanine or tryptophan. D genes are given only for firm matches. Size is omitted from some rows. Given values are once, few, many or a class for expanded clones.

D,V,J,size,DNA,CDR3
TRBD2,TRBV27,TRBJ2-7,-,TGTGCCAGCAGACGAAACGGGAGGGGTAGCTCCTACGAGCAGTACTTC,CASRRNGRGSSYEQYF
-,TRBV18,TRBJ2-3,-,TGTGCCAGCTCACCCGTTGGACAGAACCTAGATACGCAGTATTTT,CASSPVGQNLDTQYF
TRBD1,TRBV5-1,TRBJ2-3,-,TGCGCCAGCAGCTCTGCGGGGACAGGGTATGGCACAGATACGCAGTATTTT,CASSSAGTGYGTDTQYF
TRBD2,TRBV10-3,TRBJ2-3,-,TGTGCCATCAGTGAGTCTGGGCTAGCGGACCCAGATACGCAGTATTTT,CAISESGLADPDTQYF
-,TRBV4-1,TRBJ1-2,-,TGCGCCAGCAGCCAAGACAGGGATCCTGGCTACACCTTC,CASSQDRDPGYTF
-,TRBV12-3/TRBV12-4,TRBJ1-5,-,TGTGCCAGCAGTTTCCCAGGTCAGCCCCAGCATTTT,CASSFPGQPQHF
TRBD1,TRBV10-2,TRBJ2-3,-,TGCGCCAGCAGTCGACAGGGAGATCCAGATACGCAGTATTTT,CASSRQGDPDTQYF
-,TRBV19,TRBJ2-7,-,TGTGCCAGTAGTATCACGGTGACCTACGAGCAGTACTTC,CASSITVTYEQYF
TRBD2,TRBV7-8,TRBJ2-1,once,TGTGCCAGCATCCTAACGGGGGGTGAGCAGTTCTTC,CASILTGGEQFF
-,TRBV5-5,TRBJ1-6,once,TGTGCCAGCAGCACCGCCGGGAGCAGATATAATTCACCCCTCCACTTT,CASSTAGSRYNSPLHF
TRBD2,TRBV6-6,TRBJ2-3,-,TGTGCCAGCAGTCGCTTAGCGGGAAGCATGAGAGGAGATACGCAGTATTTT,CASSRLAGSMRGDTQYF
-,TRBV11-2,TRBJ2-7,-,TGTGCCAGCAGCTCTGGAGGTAGCGGCTCCTACGAGCAGTACTTC,CASSSGGSGSYEQYF
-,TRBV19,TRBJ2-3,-,TGTGCCAGTAGTCGTTCAGCCCACCAGGGAGATACGCAGTATTTT,CASSRSAHQGDTQYF
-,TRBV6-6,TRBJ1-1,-,TGTGCCAGCAGATCCGGACAGAACACTGAAGCTTTCTTT,CASRSGQNTEAFF
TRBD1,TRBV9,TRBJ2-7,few,TGTGCCAGCAGCGTCGGACAGGGATTGAACTACGAGCAGTACTTC,CASSVGQGLNYEQYF
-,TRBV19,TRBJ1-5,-,TGTGCCAGTAGTATAGATAATCGGGGGATCTACAATCAGCCCCAGCATTTT,CASSIDNRGIYNQPQHF
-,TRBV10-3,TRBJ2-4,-,TGTGCCATCAGTGGAACCTCTTCGGGAAACATTCAGTACTTC,CAISGTSSGNIQYF
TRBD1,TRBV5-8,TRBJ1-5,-,TGTGCCAGCAGCTTGCGGAACAGGGGTGATAATCAGCCCCAGCATTTT,CASSLRNRGDNQPQHF
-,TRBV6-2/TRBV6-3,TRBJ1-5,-,TGTGCCAGCAGTACGGCCCCCCAGGGAAGCAATCAGCCCCAGCATTTT,CASSTAPQGSNQPQHF
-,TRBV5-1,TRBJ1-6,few,TGCGCCAGCAGCTTGGGACAAAATAATTCACCCCTCCACTTT,CASSLGQNNSPLHF
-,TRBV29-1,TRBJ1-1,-,TGCAGCGTTCAACGGGACACTGAAGCTTTCTTT,CSVQRDTEAFF
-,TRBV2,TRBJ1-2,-,TGTGCCAGCAGAGGCAGGGGCTATGGCTACACCTTC,CASRGRGYGYTF
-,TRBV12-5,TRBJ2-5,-,TGTGCTAGTGGTATTCGTGCAGGAGAGACCCAGTACTTC,CASGIRAGETQYF
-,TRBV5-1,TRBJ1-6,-,TGCGCCAGCAGCCCTTTCTCCGACAGAGCAAATTCACCCCTCCACTTT,CASSPFSDRANSPLHF
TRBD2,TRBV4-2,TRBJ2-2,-,TGTGCCAGCAGCCTTGGGACTAGCGGCACGAACACCGGGGAGCTGTTTTTT,CASSLGTSGTNTGELFF
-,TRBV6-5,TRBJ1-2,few,TGTGCCAGCAGTTACTCGCCAAGGCAGGCTGGCTACACCTTC,CASSYSPRQAGYTF
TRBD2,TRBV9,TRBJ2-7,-,TGTGCCAGCAGCTTAGAGCCTAGCGGGAGTCCGCTCTACGAGCAGTACTTC,CASSLEPSGSPLYEQYF
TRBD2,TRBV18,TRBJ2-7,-,TGTGCCAGCTCAAACCAGGCACTAGCGGGAGTATCGGGTGAGCAGTACTTC,CASSNQALAGVSGEQYF
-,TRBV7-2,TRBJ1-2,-,TGTGCCAGCAGCTTAACGGGGTCGCGTGGCTACACCTTC,CASSLTGSRGYTF
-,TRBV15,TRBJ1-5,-,TGTGCCACCAGCAGCCTATTTCGTGGGGCGAGACATCAGCCCCAGCATTTT,CATSSLFRGARHQPQHF
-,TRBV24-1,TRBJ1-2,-,TGTGCCACCAGTGCCTCCGGGACAACCCAATACTATGGCTACACCTTC,CATSASGTTQYYGYTF
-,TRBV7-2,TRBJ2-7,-,TGTGCCAGCAGCTTGGGGACTGACTCCTACGAGCAGTACTTC,CASSLGTDSYEQYF
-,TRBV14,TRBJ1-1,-,TGTGCCAGCAGCCGCCGGGGGAACACTGAAGCTTTCTTT,CASSRRGNTEAFF
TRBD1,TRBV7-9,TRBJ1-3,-,TGTGCCAGCAGCTTGGGAGGGACAGGCGGGGGAAACACCATATATTTT,CASSLGGTGGGNTIYF
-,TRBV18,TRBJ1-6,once,TGTGCCAGCTCGGTCCAGGCCACTAATTCACCCCTCCACTTT,CASSVQATNSPLHF
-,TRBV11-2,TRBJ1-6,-,TGTGCCAGCAGCTTTATTAAGGGAGGGCGTGGTAATTCACCCCTCCACTTT,CASSFIKGGRGNSPLHF
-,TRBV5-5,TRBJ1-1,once,TGTGCCAGCAGCTCATGGGGGGGTAGGACTGAAGCTTTCTTT,CASSSWGGRTEAFF
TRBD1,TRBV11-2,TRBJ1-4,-,TGTGCCAGCAGCACGACAGGGAGCGGGAAACTGTTTTTT,CASSTTGSGKLFF
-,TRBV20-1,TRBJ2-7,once,TGCAGTGCTAGTCGGAGACAGGATCGCTACGAGCAGTACTTC,CSASRRQDRYEQYF
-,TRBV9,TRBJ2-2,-,TGTGCCAGCAGCGTCGATCCCGGACAGAACACCGGGGAGCTGTTTTTT,CASSVDPGQNTGELFF
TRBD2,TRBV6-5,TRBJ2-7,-,TGTGCCAGCAGCGAGACTAGCGGCTACGAGCAGTACTTC,CASSETSGYEQYF
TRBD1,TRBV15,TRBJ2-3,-,TGTGCCACCACCCGGGACAGGTCCTCAGATACGCAGTATTTT,CATTRDRSSDTQYF
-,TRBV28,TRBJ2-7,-,TGTGCCAGCAGTTTAGCTGCGGCAGGGTTGGCCTACGAGCAGTACTTC,CASSLAAAGLAYEQYF
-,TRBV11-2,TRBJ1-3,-,TGTGCCAGCAGCTTTGGTTCGTACAGCTCTGGAAACACCATATATTTT,CASSFGSYSSGNTIYF
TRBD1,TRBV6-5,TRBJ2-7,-,TGTGCCAGCAGGGGGACCGGGACAGCCTCCTACGAGCAGTACTTC,CASRGTGTASYEQYF
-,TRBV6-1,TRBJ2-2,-,TGTGCCAGCAGTGACCAAACAGCCGGGGAGCTGTTTTTT,CASSDQTAGELFF
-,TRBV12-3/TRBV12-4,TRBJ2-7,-,TGTGCCAGCAGTTTTCTGTCCTCCTACGAGCAGTACTTC,CASSFLSSYEQYF
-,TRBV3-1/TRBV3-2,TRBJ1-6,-,TGTGCCAGCAGCCGATACGAGGAATCACCCCTCCACTTT,CASSRYEESPLHF